This is a list of T cell receptor beta chains from one sample in a study of CD8 T cells in ankylosing spondylitis. TCRdb re-derived calls from the 5' RACE reads in MiXCR, one entry per CDR3 protein. The data hold about 800,000 distinct CDR3 sequences, with 12% observed a single time. Sequenced: blood, either unsorted or a sorted T cell fraction (not recorded which). The receptors stem from a male donor with ankylosing spondylitis. Each CDR3 is given with its conserved first and last residue. D genes are given only for firm matches. Some rows mark clone size as missing; the rest say once, few, many or name a class of expanded clone.

clone size: NA
D gene: TRBD2
V gene: TRBV24-1
J gene: TRBJ2-5
CDR3 protein: CATSDPGRAETQYF
CDR3 DNA: TGTGCCACCAGTGATCCCGGGAGGGCAGAGACCCAGTACTTC

clone size: once
D gene: TRBD1
V gene: TRBV20-1
J gene: TRBJ2-7
CDR3 protein: CSARDWRQGDFYEQYF
CDR3 DNA: TGCAGTGCTAGAGATTGGAGACAGGGCGACTTCTACGAGCAGTACTTC

clone size: many
D gene: NA
V gene: TRBV10-3
J gene: TRBJ2-2
CDR3 protein: CAISESRVASTGELFF
CDR3 DNA: TGTGCCATCAGTGAGTCCAGGGTCGCGAGCACCGGGGAGCTGTTTTTT

clone size: few
D gene: NA
V gene: TRBV15
J gene: TRBJ2-3
CDR3 protein: CATSRDGRPYDTQYF
CDR3 DNA: TGTGCCACCAGCAGAGATGGGAGGCCCTATGATACGCAGTATTTT

clone size: few
D gene: NA
V gene: TRBV7-6
J gene: TRBJ2-1
CDR3 protein: CASSLAALDSYNEQFF
CDR3 DNA: TGTGCCAGCAGCTTAGCGGCACTAGATTCCTACAATGAGCAGTTCTTC

clone size: few
D gene: NA
V gene: TRBV10-3
J gene: TRBJ1-6
CDR3 protein: CAISKNTDSPLHF
CDR3 DNA: TGTGCCATCAGCAAGAACACGGATTCACCCCTCCACTTT

clone size: few
D gene: TRBD2
V gene: TRBV20-1
J gene: TRBJ2-3
CDR3 protein: CSAPSGGFSTDTQYF
CDR3 DNA: TGCAGTGCTCCTAGCGGGGGATTTAGCACAGATACGCAGTATTTT

clone size: NA
D gene: TRBD2
V gene: TRBV20-1
J gene: TRBJ2-7
CDR3 protein: CSARAPWAGAPTYEQYF
CDR3 DNA: TGCAGTGCTAGAGCCCCCTGGGCGGGAGCACCAACCTACGAGCAGTACTTC

clone size: few
D gene: NA
V gene: TRBV12-3/TRBV12-4
J gene: TRBJ1-5
CDR3 protein: CASSLYRGGPQHF
CDR3 DNA: TGTGCCAGCAGTTTATATCGGGGGGGGCCCCAGCATTTT

clone size: NA
D gene: TRBD1
V gene: TRBV20-1
J gene: TRBJ2-7
CDR3 protein: CSAPTWGQGVDEQYF
CDR3 DNA: TGCAGTGCTCCAACTTGGGGGCAGGGGGTCGACGAGCAGTACTTC

clone size: NA
D gene: NA
V gene: TRBV18
J gene: TRBJ2-7
CDR3 protein: CASSPSWSPSYEQYF
CDR3 DNA: TGTGCCAGCTCACCTAGCTGGAGCCCATCCTACGAGCAGTACTTC

clone size: many
D gene: NA
V gene: TRBV4-3
J gene: TRBJ1-3
CDR3 protein: CASSQFSGNTIYF
CDR3 DNA: TGCGCCAGCAGCCAATTCTCTGGAAACACCATATATTTT

clone size: few
D gene: NA
V gene: TRBV7-7
J gene: TRBJ2-3
CDR3 protein: CASVRYRSTDTQYF
CDR3 DNA: TGTGCTAGCGTCCGATACCGTAGCACAGATACGCAGTATTTT

clone size: many
D gene: NA
V gene: TRBV7-9
J gene: TRBJ2-5
CDR3 protein: CASSLPRRMGAAQYF
CDR3 DNA: TGTGCCAGCAGCCTGCCGAGACGTATGGGCGCGGCCCAGTACTTC

clone size: few
D gene: TRBD1
V gene: TRBV5-1
J gene: TRBJ2-7
CDR3 protein: CASSFRDRIYEQYF
CDR3 DNA: TGCGCCAGCAGCTTCCGGGACAGAATCTACGAGCAGTACTTC

clone size: NA
D gene: NA
V gene: TRBV5-1
J gene: TRBJ2-7
CDR3 protein: CASSLAGLRGVNEQYF
CDR3 DNA: TGCGCCAGCAGCTTGGCGGGCTTAAGGGGAGTGAACGAGCAGTACTTC

clone size: few
D gene: TRBD1
V gene: TRBV5-1
J gene: TRBJ2-1
CDR3 protein: CASSTTGTGLNEQFF
CDR3 DNA: TGCGCCAGCAGCACTACCGGGACAGGGTTGAATGAGCAGTTCTTC

clone size: few
D gene: NA
V gene: TRBV7-8
J gene: TRBJ1-2
CDR3 protein: CASSLVGGRGYTF
CDR3 DNA: TGTGCCAGCAGCTTAGTGGGGGGGAGAGGCTACACCTTC

clone size: few
D gene: NA
V gene: TRBV18
J gene: TRBJ2-7
CDR3 protein: CASSILFGEQYF
CDR3 DNA: TGTGCCAGCTCAATCCTCTTCGGGGAGCAGTACTTC

clone size: many
D gene: NA
V gene: TRBV5-5
J gene: TRBJ1-1
CDR3 protein: CASSLGFRGTEAFF
CDR3 DNA: TGTGCCAGCAGCTTGGGATTTCGAGGGACTGAAGCTTTCTTT

clone size: few
D gene: TRBD2
V gene: TRBV20-1
J gene: TRBJ2-1
CDR3 protein: CSARVAGGRGSYNEQFF
CDR3 DNA: TGCAGTGCTAGGGTAGCGGGGGGCCGAGGCTCCTACAATGAGCAGTTCTTC

clone size: few
D gene: NA
V gene: TRBV5-1
J gene: TRBJ2-2
CDR3 protein: CASRPRQGNTGELFF
CDR3 DNA: TGCGCCAGCCGCCCCCGGCAGGGTAACACCGGGGAGCTGTTTTTT